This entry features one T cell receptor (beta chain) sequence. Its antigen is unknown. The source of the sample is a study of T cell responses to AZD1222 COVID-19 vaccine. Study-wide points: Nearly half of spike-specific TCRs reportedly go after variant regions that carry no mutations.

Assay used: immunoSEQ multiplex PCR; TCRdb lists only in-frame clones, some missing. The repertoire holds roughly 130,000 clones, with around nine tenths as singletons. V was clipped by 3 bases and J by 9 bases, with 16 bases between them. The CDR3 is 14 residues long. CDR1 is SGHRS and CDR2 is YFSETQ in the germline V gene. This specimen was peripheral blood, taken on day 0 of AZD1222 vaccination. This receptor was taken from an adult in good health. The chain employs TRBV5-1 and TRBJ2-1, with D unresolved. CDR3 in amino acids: CASSSASGSGEQFF. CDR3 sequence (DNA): TGCGCCAGCAGCTCGGCTTCGGGTTCGGGTGAGCAGTTCTTC.